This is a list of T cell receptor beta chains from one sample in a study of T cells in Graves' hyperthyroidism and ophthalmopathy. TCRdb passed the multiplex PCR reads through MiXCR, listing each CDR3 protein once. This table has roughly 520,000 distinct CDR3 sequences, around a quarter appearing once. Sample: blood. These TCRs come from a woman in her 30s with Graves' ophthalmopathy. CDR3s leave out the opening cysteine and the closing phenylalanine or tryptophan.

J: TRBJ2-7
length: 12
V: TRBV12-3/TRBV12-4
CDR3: ASRPQRKSYEQY

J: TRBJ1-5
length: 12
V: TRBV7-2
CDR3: ASSSYGTEQPQH

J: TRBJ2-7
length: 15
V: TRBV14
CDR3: ASSQELAGGHSYEQY

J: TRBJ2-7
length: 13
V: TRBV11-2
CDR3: ASSQVSGGTYEQY

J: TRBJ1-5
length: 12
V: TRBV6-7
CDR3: ASRATGSNQPQH

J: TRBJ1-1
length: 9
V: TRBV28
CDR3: ASRKGRKAF

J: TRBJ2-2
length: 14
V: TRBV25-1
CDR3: ASSEPGQLNTGELF

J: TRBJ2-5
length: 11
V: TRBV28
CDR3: ASRLRRQETQY

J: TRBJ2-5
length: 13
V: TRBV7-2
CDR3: ASSFGGSVQETQY

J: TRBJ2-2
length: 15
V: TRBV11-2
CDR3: ASSPVGGTPGGGELF

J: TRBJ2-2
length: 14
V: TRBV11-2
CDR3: ASSERGQGFTGELF

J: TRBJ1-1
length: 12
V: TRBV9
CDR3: ASSVGERTSEAF

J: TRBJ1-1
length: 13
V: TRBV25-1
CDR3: ASSQQGGRVTEAF

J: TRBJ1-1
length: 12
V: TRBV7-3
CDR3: ASSSQGGPGEAF

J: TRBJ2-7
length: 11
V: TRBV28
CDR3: ASNITPGRSQY

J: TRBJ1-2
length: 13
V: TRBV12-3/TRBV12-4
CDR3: ASSSHRERSYGYT

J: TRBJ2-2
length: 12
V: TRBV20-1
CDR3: SASGTRNTGELF

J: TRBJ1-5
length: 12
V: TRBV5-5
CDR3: ASSGVAGAQPQH

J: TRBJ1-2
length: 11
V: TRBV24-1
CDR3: ATSEESGEGYT

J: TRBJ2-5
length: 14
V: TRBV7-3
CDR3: ASSLDGGGQAPTLY

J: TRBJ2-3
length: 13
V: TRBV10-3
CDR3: AISDPGEGREGQY

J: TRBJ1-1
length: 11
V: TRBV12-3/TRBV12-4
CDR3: ASKRRENTEAF

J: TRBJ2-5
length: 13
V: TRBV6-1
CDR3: ASSDGQGAQETQY

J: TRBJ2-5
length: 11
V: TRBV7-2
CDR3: ASSFESPETQY

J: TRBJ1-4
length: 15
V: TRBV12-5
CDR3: ASGLARTAYTNEKLF

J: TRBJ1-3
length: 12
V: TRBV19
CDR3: ASTPRTSGNTIY